Following are 6 T cell receptor beta chains from one sample sequenced in a study of blood T cell repertoires in COVID-19. Here immunoSEQ multiplex PCR was the method, and the copy in TCRdb shows in-frame clones only, minus some. The sample records approximately 70,000 clones, around 82% being singletons. Sequenced input: peripheral blood. Receptors were obtained from a woman aged 55-69 years with acute or convalescent COVID-19.

The genes are TRBV7-9 and TRBJ2-1, with 8 bases identical to TRBD1. Trimming took 5 bases from V and 4 from J; bases not matched to a gene: 10. The CDR3 has 16 amino acids. CDR1 is SEHNR, CDR2 FQNEAQ, per germline (reference sequence). The CDR3 here is CASSPHRDRHYNEQFF. The CDR3 nucleotides read TGTGCCAGCAGCCCCCACCGGGACAGGCATTACAATGAGCAGTTCTTC.

The gene calls are TRBV10-2 and TRBJ1-1, with 7 bases lining up with TRBD1. This CDR3 region has 12 residues. Germline CDR1 and CDR2: WSHSY and SAAADI. The V gene end was trimmed by 7 bases and the J gene end by 6 bases; junction bases not matched to a gene: 5. The CDR3 DNA reads TGCGCCAGCAAGTCGACAGGGTCTGAAGCTTTCTTT. It is translated as CASKSTGSEAFF.

This chain uses TRBV6-1 with TRBJ1-2; D remains unclear. The length of the CDR3 is 18 residues. V was trimmed by 4 bases and J by 1 base, leaving 22 bases between them. Germline CDR1 MNHNS, CDR2 SASEGT. The DNA for the CDR3 is TGTGCCAGCAGTGCCATACCGTCCAGAGGTCCAAATAACTATGGCTACACCTTC. It yields the protein CASSAIPSRGPNNYGYTF.

J is TRBJ1-3 and V is TRBV7-9; possibly TRBD1 for D (6 bases). The V and J ends lost 5 bases and 4 bases respectively, with 15 bases between them. This CDR3 has 15 residues. Germline lookup yields CDR1 SEHNR and CDR2 FQNEAQ (reference sequence). The CDR3 protein is CASSPTTGTGNTIYF. In DNA form, the CDR3 reads TGTGCCAGCAGCCCTACTACAGGGACAGGAAACACCATATATTTT.

This clone appeared a single time. CDR3 sequence (DNA): TGCGCCAGCAGCAAAGGACAGGAGAACTATGGCTACACCTTC. It translates to CASSKGQENYGYTF. The rearrangement joins TRBV5-1 to TRBJ1-2; 7 bases map to TRBD1. This CDR3 comprises 14 residues. In germline, CDR1 is SGHRS, CDR2 YFSETQ. Trimming removed 4 bases from V and 2 bases from J; junction bases left unmatched: 5.

The V call is TRBV27, the J call TRBJ2-7, with 11 bases fitting TRBD1. The CDR3 totals 13 residues. J was trimmed by 1 base and V by 8 bases; bases with no gene match: 1. Germline CDR1 MNHEY, CDR2 SMNVEV (reference sequence). This chain's CDR3 is CASRDRGSYEQYF. In nucleotides, the CDR3 is TGTGCCAGCCGGGACAGGGGGTCCTACGAGCAGTACTTC.